The clone carrying this TCR beta chain has just a few counts. Its antigen remains unknown. The data derive from a study of T-cell reconstitution after alpha-beta-depleted transplantation in children. This CDR3 has 13 amino acids. Germline loops: CDR1 DFQATT, CDR2 SNEGSKA (reference sequence). The V end was cut by 6 bases, the J end by 3 bases, with 15 bases between. Preparation of the TCRbeta library involved a method that used unique molecular identifiers. TCRdb processed the PCR reads anew with MiXCR; each CDR3 protein has one entry. The profile shows 600,000 or so distinct CDR3 sequences, 23% of them singletons. Study results and caveats: Most T-cell counts and diversity one year after the transplant came from T cells that were newly produced. About two months after transplant, alpha-beta T cells reportedly came from several hundred expanded graft clones.

The chain employs TRBV20-1 and TRBJ2-7, with no clear D. This clonotype was obtained from a boy younger than two who had a stem cell transplant for acute myeloid leukemia, so the T cells may come from the graft donor. Material: PBMCs, mostly from graft donor cells, obtained 360 days after TCRalphabeta/CD19-depleted stem cell transplant. As DNA, the CDR3 is TGCAGTGCAGAGTATTACGGGCGCTACGAGCAGTACTTC. Protein product: CSAEYYGRYEQYF.